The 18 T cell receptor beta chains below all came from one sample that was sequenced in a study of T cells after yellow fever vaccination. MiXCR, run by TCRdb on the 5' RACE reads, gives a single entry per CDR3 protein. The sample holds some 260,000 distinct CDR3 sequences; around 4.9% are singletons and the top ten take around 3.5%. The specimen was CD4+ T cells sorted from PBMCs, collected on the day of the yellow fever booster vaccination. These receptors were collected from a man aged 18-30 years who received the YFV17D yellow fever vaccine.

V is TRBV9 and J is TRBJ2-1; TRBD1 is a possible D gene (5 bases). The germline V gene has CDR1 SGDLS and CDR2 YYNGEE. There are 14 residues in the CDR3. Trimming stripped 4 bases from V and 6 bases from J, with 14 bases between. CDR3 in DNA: TGTGCCAGCAGCCCATCTCCCCAGGGCAATGAGCAGTTCTTC. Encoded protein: CASSPSPQGNEQFF.

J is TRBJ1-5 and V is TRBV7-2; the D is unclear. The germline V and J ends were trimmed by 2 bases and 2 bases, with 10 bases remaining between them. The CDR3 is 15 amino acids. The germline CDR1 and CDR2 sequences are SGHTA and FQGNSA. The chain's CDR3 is CASSLQAQGNQPQHF. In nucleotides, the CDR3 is TGTGCCAGCAGCTTACAGGCTCAGGGCAATCAGCCCCAGCATTTT.

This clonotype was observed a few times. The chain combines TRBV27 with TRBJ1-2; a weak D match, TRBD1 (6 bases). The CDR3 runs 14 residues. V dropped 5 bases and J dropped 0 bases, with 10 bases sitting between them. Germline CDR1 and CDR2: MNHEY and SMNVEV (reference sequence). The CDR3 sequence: CASSRGAANYGYTF. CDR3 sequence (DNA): TGTGCCAGCAGTAGGGGGGCCGCTAACTATGGCTACACCTTC.

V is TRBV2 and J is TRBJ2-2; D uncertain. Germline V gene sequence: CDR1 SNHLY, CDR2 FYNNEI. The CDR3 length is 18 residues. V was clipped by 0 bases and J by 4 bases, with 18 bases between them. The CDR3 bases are TGTGCCAGCAGTGAAGCGCTTTTGATAGTAAGAGGCACCGGGGAGCTGTTTTTT. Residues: CASSEALLIVRGTGELFF.

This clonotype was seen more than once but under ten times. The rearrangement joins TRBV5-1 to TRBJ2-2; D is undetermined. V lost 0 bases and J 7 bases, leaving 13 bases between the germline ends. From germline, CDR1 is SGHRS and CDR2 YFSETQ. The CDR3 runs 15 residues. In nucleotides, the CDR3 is TGCGCCAGCAGCTTGGCGGGTAGCAGAGTCGGGGAGCTGTTTTTT. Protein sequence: CASSLAGSRVGELFF.

The CDR3 region has the DNA TGTGCCAGCAGCTTGGGACTAGCGCAGGGTGAGACCCAGTACTTC. Translated: CASSLGLAQGETQYF. The chain combines TRBV11-1 with TRBJ2-5; TRBD2 agrees at 10 bases. CDR1 is SGHAT, CDR2 FQDESV, per germline (reference sequence). The CDR3 runs 15 residues. With V trimmed by 3 bases and J by 5 bases, 6 bases remained unmatched.

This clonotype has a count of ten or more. The DNA of the CDR3 is TGTGCCATCAGACAGGGGGTAGGGTCCTACAATGAGCAGTTCTTC. Its protein product is CAIRQGVGSYNEQFF. The chain combines TRBV10-3 with TRBJ2-1; 8 nucleotides agree with TRBD1. The CDR3 has 15 residues. The V gene's germline CDR1 is ENHRY and CDR2 SYGVKD. Losses at the gene ends were 6 bases for V and 1 base for J; bases not matched to a gene: 5.

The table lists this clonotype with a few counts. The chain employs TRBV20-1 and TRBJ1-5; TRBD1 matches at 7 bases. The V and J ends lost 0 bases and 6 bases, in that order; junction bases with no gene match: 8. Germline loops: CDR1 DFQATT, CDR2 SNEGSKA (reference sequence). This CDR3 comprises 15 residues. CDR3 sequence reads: CSARDHDRVSQPQHF. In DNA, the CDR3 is TGCAGTGCTAGAGACCACGACAGGGTGAGTCAGCCCCAGCATTTT.

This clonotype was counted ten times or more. Here the CDR3 reads CAWSVSGRNTIYF. The CDR3 DNA is TGTGCCTGGAGTGTATCGGGCAGAAACACCATATATTTT. The chain couples TRBV30 to TRBJ1-3; D unresolved. Germline V gives CDR1 GTSNPN, CDR2 SVGIG (reference sequence). Trimming stripped 0 bases from V and 5 bases from J, with 8 bases between. The CDR3 extends over 13 amino acids.

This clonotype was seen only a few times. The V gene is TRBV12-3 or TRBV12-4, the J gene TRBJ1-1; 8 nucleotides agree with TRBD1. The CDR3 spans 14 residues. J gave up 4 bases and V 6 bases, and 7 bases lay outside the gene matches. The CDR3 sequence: CASSHRQGFTEAFF. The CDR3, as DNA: TGTGCCAGCAGCCATCGACAGGGGTTCACTGAAGCTTTCTTT.

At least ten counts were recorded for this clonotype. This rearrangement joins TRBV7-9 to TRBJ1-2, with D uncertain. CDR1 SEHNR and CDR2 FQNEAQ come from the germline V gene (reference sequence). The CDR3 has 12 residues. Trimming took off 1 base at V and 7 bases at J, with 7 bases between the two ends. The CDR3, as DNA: TGTGCCAGCAGCTTAGAGGCCTTTGGCTACACCTTC. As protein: CASSLEAFGYTF.

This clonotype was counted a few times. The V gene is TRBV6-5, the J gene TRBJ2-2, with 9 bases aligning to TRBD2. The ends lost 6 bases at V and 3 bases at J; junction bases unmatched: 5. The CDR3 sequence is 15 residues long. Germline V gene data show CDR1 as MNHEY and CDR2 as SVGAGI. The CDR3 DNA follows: TGTGCCAGCAGGAAAGGACTAGCGTACACCGGGGAGCTGTTTTTT. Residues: CASRKGLAYTGELFF.

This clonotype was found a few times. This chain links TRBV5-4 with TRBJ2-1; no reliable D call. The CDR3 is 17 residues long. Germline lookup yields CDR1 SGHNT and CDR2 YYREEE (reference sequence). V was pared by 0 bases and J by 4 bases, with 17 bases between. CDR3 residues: CASSLGLLSSGYNEQFF. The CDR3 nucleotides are TGTGCCAGCAGCTTGGGTTTGCTGAGTAGTGGTTACAATGAGCAGTTCTTC.

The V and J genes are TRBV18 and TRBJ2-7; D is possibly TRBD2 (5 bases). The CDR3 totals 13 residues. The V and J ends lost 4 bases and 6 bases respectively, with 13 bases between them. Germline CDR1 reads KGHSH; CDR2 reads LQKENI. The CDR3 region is CASSQLVSGEQYV. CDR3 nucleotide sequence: TGTGCCAGCTCACAACTAGTTTCGGGCGAGCAGTACGTC.

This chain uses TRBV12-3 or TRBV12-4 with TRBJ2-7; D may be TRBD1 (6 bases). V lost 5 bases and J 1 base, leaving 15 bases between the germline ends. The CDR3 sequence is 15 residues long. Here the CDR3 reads CASSLRGTASYEQYF. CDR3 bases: TGTGCCAGCAGTCTAAGGGGGACGGCGTCCTACGAGCAGTACTTC.

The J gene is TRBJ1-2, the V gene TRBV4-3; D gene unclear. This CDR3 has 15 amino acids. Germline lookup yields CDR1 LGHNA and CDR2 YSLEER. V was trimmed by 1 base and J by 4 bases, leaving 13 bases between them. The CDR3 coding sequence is TGCGCCAGCAGCCAAGCCCAGCAGGAGGCCTATGGCTACACCTTC. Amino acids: CASSQAQQEAYGYTF.

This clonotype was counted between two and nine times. CDR3 nucleotide sequence: TGTGCCAGCACGGACAGGGCCACCGGGGAGCTGTTTTTT. It is translated as CASTDRATGELFF. The rearrangement joins TRBV28 to TRBJ2-2; 8 nucleotides line up with TRBD1. The CDR3 has 13 residues. V dropped 7 bases and J dropped 4; count of bases not matched to a gene: 2. The V gene's germline CDR1 is MDHEN and CDR2 SYDVKM.

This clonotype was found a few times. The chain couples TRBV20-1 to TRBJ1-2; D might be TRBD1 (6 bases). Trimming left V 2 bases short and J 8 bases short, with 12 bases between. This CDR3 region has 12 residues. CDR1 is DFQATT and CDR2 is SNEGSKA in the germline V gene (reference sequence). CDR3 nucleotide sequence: TGCAGTGCTAGACCCCAGGGGTGGGGCTACACCTTC. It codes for CSARPQGWGYTF.